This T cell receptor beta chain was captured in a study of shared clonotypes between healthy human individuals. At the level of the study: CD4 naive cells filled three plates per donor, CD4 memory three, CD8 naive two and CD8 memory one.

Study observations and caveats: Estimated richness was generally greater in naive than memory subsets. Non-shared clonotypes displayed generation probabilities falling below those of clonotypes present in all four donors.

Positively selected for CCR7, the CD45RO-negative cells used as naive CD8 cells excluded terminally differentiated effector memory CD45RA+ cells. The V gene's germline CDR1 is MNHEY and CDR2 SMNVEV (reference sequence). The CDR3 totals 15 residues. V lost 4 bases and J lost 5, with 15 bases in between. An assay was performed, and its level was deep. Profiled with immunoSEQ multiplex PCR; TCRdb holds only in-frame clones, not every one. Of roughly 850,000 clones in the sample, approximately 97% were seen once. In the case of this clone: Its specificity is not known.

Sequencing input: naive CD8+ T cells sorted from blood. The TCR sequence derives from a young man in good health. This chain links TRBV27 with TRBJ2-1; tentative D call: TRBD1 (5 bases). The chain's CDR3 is CASSSSGIGDNEQFF. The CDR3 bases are TGTGCCAGCAGTTCTTCAGGGATCGGTGACAATGAGCAGTTCTTC.